This T cell receptor (beta chain) derives from a study of T cells in Graves' hyperthyroidism and ophthalmopathy. Study observations and caveats: Blood also held most thyroid clonotypes expanded beyond 0.001.

Amplification of TCR beta CDR3 regions used RNA as the template. In the first-round RT-PCR of the TCR CDR3, the HTBI primer set was used. MiXCR, run by TCRdb on the multiplex PCR reads, gives a single entry per CDR3 protein. Of approximately 710,000 distinct CDR3 sequences listed, roughly a sixth are singletons. On this clonotype: Its specificity is unknown.

Hyperthyroidism in the patients, aged 18 to 65, was newly diagnosed and under 2 months in duration. The clonotype originates from a middle-aged man with Graves' hyperthyroidism. Specimen: blood.

DNA of the CDR3: TGTGCCAGCAGTGGGAGTTTTAGCACAGATACGCAGTATTTT. It translates to CASSGSFSTDTQYF. The chain is built from TRBV6-2 or TRBV6-3 and TRBJ2-3; tentatively, D is TRBD2 (5 bases). Trimming removed 5 bases from V and 0 bases from J, with 9 bases in between. The CDR3 consists of 14 residues. The germline gives CDR1 MNHEY, CDR2 SVGEGT.